The clone carrying this T cell receptor (beta chain) was picked up a small number of times. This same CDR3 is encoded by further DNA sequences in the sample. Assay: immunoSEQ multiplex PCR; the TCRdb copy retains only in-frame clones and omits some. The sample shows 4,000 to 5,000 clones, approximately 24% of them seen only once. Treatment meaning: randomized to nivolumab then ipilimumab (arm A) or the reverse (arm B). Patients had received no earlier DNA-damaging chemotherapy. This specimen belongs to a study of sequential checkpoint blockade in melanoma. At the level of the study: Randomization was 1:1 between first-line nivolumab→ipilimumab and ipilimumab→nivolumab. TCRβ was sequenced from DNA of about 94 pretreatment tumors. After both sequences, patients received maintenance nivolumab.

The CDR3 extends over 15 amino acids. The J segment lost 1 base and the V segment lost 8 bases, leaving 7 bases of the junction unmatched. In germline, CDR1 is SGDLS, CDR2 YYNGEE. The origin of this receptor is a human donor with melanoma. This chain connects TRBV9 to TRBJ2-3; 10 bases map to TRBD2. Here the sequenced sample was tumor tissue (inferred from file names), taken from a patient given nivolumab and ipilimumab in sequence. The CDR3: CASERGGRGTDTQYF. CDR3 nucleotide sequence: TGTGCCAGTGAGCGGGGGGGCCGGGGCACAGATACGCAGTATTTT.